This TCR beta chain was sequenced during a study of OX40 agonist ivuxolimab in advanced cancers. Profiling relied on immunoSEQ multiplex PCR, and the TCRdb table lists in-frame clones only, not all of them. The sample shows some 57,000 clones, 82% of them seen only once. The ends lost 9 bases at V and 2 bases at J; junction bases unmatched: 6. CDR1 and CDR2 (germline): MDHEN, SYDVKM. The length of the CDR3 is 14 residues. The chain combines TRBV28 with TRBJ1-5; 8 nucleotides match TRBD1. The source is an adult with an advanced solid tumor such as melanoma, head and neck, liver or kidney cancer. Sequenced here: CD4+ or CD8+ T cells sorted from blood, sampled in a trial of the OX40 agonist ivuxolimab. The CDR3 nucleotides are TGTGCCAGTCAACAGGGGGGGGGCAATCAGCCCCAGCATTTT. Its translation: CASQQGGGNQPQHF.